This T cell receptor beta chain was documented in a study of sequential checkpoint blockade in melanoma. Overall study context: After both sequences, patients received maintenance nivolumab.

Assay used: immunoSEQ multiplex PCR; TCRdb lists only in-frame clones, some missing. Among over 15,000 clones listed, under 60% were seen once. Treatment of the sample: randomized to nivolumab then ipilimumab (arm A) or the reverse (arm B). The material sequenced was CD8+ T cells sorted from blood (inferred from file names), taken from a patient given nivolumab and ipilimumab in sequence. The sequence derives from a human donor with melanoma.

The CDR3 region has the DNA TGCAGCGTTCAGAGTGCAGGGGCCATCTACGAGCAGTACTTC. This gives the protein CSVQSAGAIYEQYF. The rearrangement joins TRBV29-1 to TRBJ2-7; TRBD1 is a possible D gene (6 bases). Trimming stripped 5 bases from V and 3 bases from J, with 17 bases between. The CDR3 spans 14 residues. The germline V gene has CDR1 SQVTM and CDR2 ANQGSEA.